This passage covers 25 T cell receptor beta chains from one sample sequenced in a study of blood T cells in healthy people across ages. The second PCR ran about 6 to 12 cycles with a sample-barcoded 5' primer and J-beta primers. TCRdb re-derived calls from the 5' RACE reads in MiXCR, one entry per CDR3 protein. The profile covers some 670,000 distinct CDR3 sequences, with 52% appearing a single time and about 14% taken by the ten largest. Source material: blood. The origin of the receptors is a woman of 80 years or more in good health.

This clonotype was picked up a small number of times. This chain joins TRBV7-2 and TRBJ2-3; 10 nucleotides line up with TRBD2. Germline lookup yields CDR1 SGHTA and CDR2 FQGNSA. Losses at the gene ends were 4 bases for V and 0 bases for J; bases not matched to a gene: 4. The CDR3 spans 16 residues. The DNA of the CDR3 is TGTGCCAGCAGCTCTAGCGGGGGTCCTAGCACAGATACGCAGTATTTT. Its protein is CASSSSGGPSTDTQYF.

This chain joins TRBV4-3 and TRBJ2-1, with no clear D. Per germline, CDR1 LGHNA and CDR2 YSLEER. Trimming pared 2 bases from V and 0 bases from J, leaving 14 bases between. CDR3 length: 17 residues. The CDR3 region is CASSQRPSPSSYNEQFF. The CDR3 nucleotides are TGCGCCAGCAGCCAACGCCCCTCCCCTAGCTCCTACAATGAGCAGTTCTTC.

Only one count was recorded for this clonotype. The genes are TRBV7-9 and TRBJ1-4; TRBD1 matches 9 bases. The length of the CDR3 is 14 residues. Germline assignment: CDR1 SEHNR and CDR2 FQNEAQ (reference sequence). V shed 6 bases and J 7 bases; nucleotides not matched to a gene: 6. DNA for the CDR3: TGTGCCAGCAGGGCAACAGGGGGCGGTGAAAAACTGTTTTTT. Encoded protein: CASRATGGGEKLFF.

In DNA form, the CDR3 reads TGTGCCAGCAGTGCACTAGCGGGGGACGAGCAGTACTTC. Residues: CASSALAGDEQYF. This chain connects TRBV25-1 to TRBJ2-7; 11 bases align to TRBD2. The CDR3 is 13 amino acids. V shed 4 bases and J 5 bases; nucleotides not matched to a gene: 1. Germline loops: CDR1 MGHDK, CDR2 SYGVNS.

The chain joins TRBV5-1 to TRBJ1-2; D gene ambiguous. V lost 0 bases, J lost 6 bases, and 9 bases lay in between. The CDR3 contains 13 residues. Per germline, CDR1 SGHRS and CDR2 YFSETQ. CDR3 nucleotide sequence: TGCGCCAGCAGCTTGGGTGACGGGGATGGCTACACCTTC. Translated: CASSLGDGDGYTF.

This clonotype was picked up a small number of times. The genes are TRBV15 and TRBJ2-7, with D uncertain. Gene TRBJ2-5 matches the end of the DNA better, so the J call may be wrong. The CDR3 loop spans 15 amino acids. Per the germline V gene, CDR1 is LNHNV and CDR2 is YYDKDF (reference sequence). The CDR3 loop is CATSRDGAGRETQYF. In DNA, the CDR3 is TGTGCCACCAGCAGAGATGGAGCTGGACGAGAGACCCAGTACTTC.

This clonotype showed up just a few times. This chain links TRBV27 with TRBJ1-6; 7 nucleotides line up with TRBD1. Per the germline V gene, CDR1 is MNHEY and CDR2 is SMNVEV (reference sequence). The V gene end was trimmed by 5 bases and the J gene end by 8 bases; junction bases not matched to a gene: 6. The CDR3 contains 14 residues. The CDR3 sequence is CASSLYRGDSPLHF. The CDR3 nucleotides read TGTGCCAGCAGTCTCTACAGGGGTGATTCACCCCTCCACTTT.

V is TRBV25-1 and J is TRBJ2-5; D may be TRBD2 (6 bases). The CDR3 length is 17 residues. Germline values: CDR1 MGHDK, CDR2 SYGVNS. Between the trimmed V and J ends, which lost 1 base and 0 bases, there was a span of 15 bases. CDR3 in amino acids: CASSESGVAPYQETQYF. The DNA of the CDR3 is TGTGCCAGCAGTGAATCGGGAGTAGCGCCGTACCAAGAGACCCAGTACTTC. Complete variable domain (other parts from reference TRBV25-1 and TRBJ2-5): EADIYQTPRYLVIGTGKKITLECSQTMGHDKMYWYQQDPGMELHLIHYSYGVNSTEKGDLSSESTVSRIRTEHFPLTLESARPSHTSQYLCASSESGVAPYQETQYFGPGTRLLVL.

The rearrangement uses TRBV6-2 or TRBV6-3 and TRBJ2-5, with TRBD1 matching over 9 bases. The ends lost 5 bases at V and 5 bases at J; junction bases unmatched: 6. CDR3 length equals 14 residues. Per germline, CDR1 MNHEY and CDR2 SVGEGT. This CDR3 reads CASSRGQGEETQYF. As DNA, the CDR3 is TGTGCCAGCAGTAGGGGACAGGGAGAGGAGACCCAGTACTTC.

This clonotype was observed a handful of times. J is TRBJ1-1 and V is TRBV30; tentative D call: TRBD1 (5 bases). Germline V lookup: CDR1 GTSNPN, CDR2 SVGIG (reference sequence). This CDR3 has 12 amino acids. Between the trimmed V and J ends, which lost 5 bases and 8 bases, there was a span of 15 bases. As DNA, the CDR3 is TGTGCCTGGGCCCTTAAGGGACTCGAAGCTTTCTTT. Amino acids: CAWALKGLEAFF.

The chain is built from TRBV7-2 and TRBJ2-4, with 10 bases fitting TRBD1. The J call may be wrong; the DNA end is better matched by TRBJ2-5. In germline, CDR1 is SGHTA, CDR2 FQGNSA. The CDR3 runs 16 residues. Here the CDR3 reads CASSASIGQGGKTQYF. CDR3 coding DNA: TGTGCCAGCAGCGCCTCGATAGGACAGGGGGGCAAGACCCAGTACTTC.

The chain carries TRBV6-5 and TRBJ2-1; TRBD1 is a possible D gene (5 bases). The CDR3 extends over 14 amino acids. V was trimmed by 6 bases and J by 6 bases, leaving 15 bases between them. The V gene's germline CDR1 is MNHEY and CDR2 SVGAGI. The DNA of the CDR3 is TGTGCCAGCAGGTCATACGGCAGGGTCAATGAGCAGTTCTTC. Translating gives CASRSYGRVNEQFF.

This clonotype has ten or more counts. The chain carries TRBV5-1 and TRBJ2-3; 8 bases are shared with TRBD2. The V and J ends lost 4 bases and 3 bases, in that order; junction bases with no gene match: 7. The V gene's germline CDR1 is SGHRS and CDR2 YFSETQ. There are 15 residues in the CDR3. The CDR3: CASSPSGGLTDTQYF. DNA for the CDR3: TGCGCCAGCAGCCCTTCGGGGGGGTTGACAGATACGCAGTATTTT. Using reference TRBV5-1 and TRBJ2-3 for the parts outside the CDR3, the full variable domain is KAGVTQTPRYLIKTRGQQVTLSCSPISGHRSVSWYQQTPGQGLQFLFEYFSETQRNKGNFPGRFSGRQFSNSRSEMNVSTLELGDSALYLCASSPSGGLTDTQYFGPGTRLTVL.

Remarks on this clonotype: Given a much more abundant clone one base away, this may be a read error. The chain has TRBV12-3 or TRBV12-4 and TRBJ1-4; tentative D call: TRBD1 (6 bases). The ends were cut back, 6 bases at V and 7 bases at J, with 12 bases in the middle. This CDR3 has 13 residues. The CDR3 region has the DNA TGTGCCAGCAGGGGCTGGACAGCTGAAAAACTGTTTTTT. Translated: CASRGWTAEKLFF.

The V call is TRBV4-3, the J call TRBJ1-4; 7 bases line up with TRBD1. V lost 5 bases and J lost 3; bases outside the gene matches: 6. Germline CDR1 is LGHNA and CDR2 is YSLEER. This CDR3 is 15 amino acids long. Here the CDR3 DNA reads TGCGCCAGCAGCGACACCGGGACAGCTAATGAAAAACTGTTTTTT. This translates into CASSDTGTANEKLFF.

Notes on this clonotype: A read error may explain this, as a much larger clone is one base away. The chain joins TRBV3-1 to TRBJ2-5, with TRBD2 matching over 7 bases. The CDR3 loop spans 15 amino acids. Germline loops: CDR1 LGHDT, CDR2 YNNKEL (reference sequence). Trimming at V came to 6 bases and at J to 11 bases, leaving 18 bases not matched to a gene. The CDR3, as DNA: TGTGCCAGCAGACTTGGACTAGAACACTACAATGAGCAGTACTTC. This gives the protein CASRLGLEHYNEQYF.

The V gene is TRBV15, the J gene TRBJ2-1; TRBD1 aligns across 7 bases. The CDR3 covers 16 residues. The V and J ends lost 5 bases and 3 bases, in that order; junction bases with no gene match: 10. Germline loops: CDR1 LNHNV, CDR2 YYDKDF (reference sequence). Here the CDR3 reads CATSSYGQESYNEQFF. CDR3 coding DNA: TGTGCCACCAGCTCCTACGGACAGGAGAGCTACAATGAGCAGTTCTTC.

This clonotype showed up many times. The chain links TRBV20-1 to TRBJ2-5, with D possibly TRBD1 on 6 matching bases. The CDR3 consists of 14 residues. Germline-derived CDR1 and CDR2 are DFQATT and SNEGSKA (reference sequence). The ends were cut back, 3 bases at V and 0 bases at J, with 11 bases in the middle. The CDR3 coding sequence is TGCAGTGCTAGGGAGGACAGCTACCAAGAGACCCAGTACTTC. Protein product: CSAREDSYQETQYF.

Regarding this clonotype: Sequence at one end of the junction differs from germline and may be a read error. V and J are TRBV28 and TRBJ2-4; 10 bases are shared with TRBD1. The assigned J gene may be wrong: the sequence end matches TRBJ2-7 better. CDR1 and CDR2 (germline): MDHEN, SYDVKM. The CDR3 loop spans 14 amino acids. CDR3: CACSSQGQGNEQYF. CDR3 DNA: TGTGCCTGCAGTAGCCAGGGACAGGGGAACGAGCAGTACTTC.

This clonotype appeared a few times. The chain employs TRBV20-1 and TRBJ2-7; 9 nucleotides align to TRBD1. V dropped 6 bases and J dropped 5; count of bases not matched to a gene: 5. The CDR3 length is 12 residues. In germline, CDR1 is DFQATT, CDR2 SNEGSKA (reference sequence). The CDR3 loop is CSARRDRDEQYF. The CDR3 bases are TGCAGTGCCAGGAGGGACAGGGACGAGCAGTACTTC.

The chain combines TRBV28 with TRBJ2-6; TRBD1 or TRBD2 may be the D gene (5 bases each). The germline CDR1 and CDR2 sequences are MDHEN and SYDVKM. The CDR3 is made up of 18 amino acids. V was cut by 3 bases and J by 0 bases, with 15 bases left in between. The DNA of the CDR3 is TGTGCCAGCAGTTTCGGGACCCTTAGTGTCTCTGGGGCCAACGTCCTGACTTTC. It encodes CASSFGTLSVSGANVLTF.

The gene calls are TRBV4-2 and TRBJ2-3, with D perhaps TRBD1 or TRBD2 (5 bases each). Trimming removed 5 bases from V and 4 bases from J, with 19 bases in between. The germline V gene encodes CDR1 LGHNA and CDR2 YNFKEQ. The CDR3 is 16 amino acids. This CDR3 reads CASSNKGPRGADTQYF. Here the CDR3 DNA reads TGTGCCAGCAGCAATAAGGGCCCCCGGGGCGCAGATACGCAGTATTTT.

The rearrangement joins TRBV5-1 to TRBJ2-1; 8 bases line up with TRBD2. Germline values: CDR1 SGHRS, CDR2 YFSETQ. Trimming at V came to 4 bases and at J to 3 bases, leaving 6 bases not matched to a gene. CDR3 length: 15 amino acids. CDR3 coding DNA: TGCGCCAGCAGCCCACAGCTAGCGGGCTACAATGAGCAGTTCTTC. This codes for CASSPQLAGYNEQFF. Full variable domain (outside the CDR3, taken from reference TRBV5-1 and TRBJ2-1): KAGVTQTPRYLIKTRGQQVTLSCSPISGHRSVSWYQQTPGQGLQFLFEYFSETQRNKGNFPGRFSGRQFSNSRSEMNVSTLELGDSALYLCASSPQLAGYNEQFFGPGTRLTVL.

V usage is TRBV29-1 and J usage is TRBJ2-5; no clear D gene. The J call may not be correct, given that the DNA end is closer to TRBJ2-4. The CDR3 totals 15 residues. Per germline, CDR1 SQVTM and CDR2 ANQGSEA. The CDR3 protein is CSVALADRGRNIQYF. The CDR3 region has the DNA TGCAGCGTTGCCCTGGCAGACCGAGGTAGAAACATTCAGTACTTC.

The chain employs TRBV9 and TRBJ2-7, with 7 bases that match TRBD1. Germline CDR1 and CDR2: SGDLS and YYNGEE. The CDR3 covers 17 residues. V was pared by 0 bases and J by 2 bases, with 11 bases of the junction left unmatched. Here the CDR3 DNA reads TGTGCCAGCAGCGTAGGACCCACTTGGGGGACAGCCTACGAGCAGTACTTC. As protein: CASSVGPTWGTAYEQYF. The entire variable domain, with the rest obtained from reference TRBV9 and TRBJ2-7, is as follows: DSGVTQTPKHLITATGQRVTLRCSPRSGDLSVYWYQQSLDQGLQFLIQYYNGEERAKGNILERFSAQQFPDLHSELNLSSLELGDSALYFCASSVGPTWGTAYEQYFGPGTRLTVT.